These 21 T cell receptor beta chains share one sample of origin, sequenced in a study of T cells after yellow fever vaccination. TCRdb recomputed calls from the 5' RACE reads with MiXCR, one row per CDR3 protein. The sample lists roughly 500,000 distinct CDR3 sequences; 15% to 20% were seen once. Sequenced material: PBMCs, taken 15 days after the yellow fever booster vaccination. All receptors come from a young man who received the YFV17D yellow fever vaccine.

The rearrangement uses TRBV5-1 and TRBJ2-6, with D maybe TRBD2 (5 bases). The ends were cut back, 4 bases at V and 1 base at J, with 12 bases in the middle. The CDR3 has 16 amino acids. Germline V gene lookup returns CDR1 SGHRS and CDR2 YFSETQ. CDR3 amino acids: CASSHVGGSGANVLTF. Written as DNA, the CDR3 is TGCGCCAGCAGCCACGTCGGAGGTTCTGGGGCCAACGTCCTGACTTTC.

CDR3 sequence reads: CAWRAGQLSYEQYF. The CDR3 DNA follows: TGTGCCTGGAGAGCTGGACAGCTCTCCTACGAGCAGTACTTC. The V and J genes are TRBV30 and TRBJ2-7; D might be TRBD1 (6 bases). Trimming pared 3 bases from V and 0 bases from J, leaving 12 bases between. There are 14 residues in the CDR3. Germline V gene data show CDR1 as GTSNPN and CDR2 as SVGIG (reference sequence).

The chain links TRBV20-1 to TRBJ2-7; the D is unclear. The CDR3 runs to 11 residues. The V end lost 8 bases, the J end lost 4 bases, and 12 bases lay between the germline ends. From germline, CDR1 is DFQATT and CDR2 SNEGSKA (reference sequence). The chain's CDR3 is CSLAAGYEQYF. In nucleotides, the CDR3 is TGCAGTCTGGCCGCCGGTTACGAGCAGTACTTC.

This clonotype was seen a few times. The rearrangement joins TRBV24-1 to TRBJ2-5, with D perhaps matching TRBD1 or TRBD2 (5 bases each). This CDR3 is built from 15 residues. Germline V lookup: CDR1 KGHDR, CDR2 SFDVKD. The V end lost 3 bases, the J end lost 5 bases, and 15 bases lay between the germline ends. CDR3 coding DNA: TGTGCCACCAGTGATCACCCCCCCAGGGACGAGACCCAGTACTTC. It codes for CATSDHPPRDETQYF.

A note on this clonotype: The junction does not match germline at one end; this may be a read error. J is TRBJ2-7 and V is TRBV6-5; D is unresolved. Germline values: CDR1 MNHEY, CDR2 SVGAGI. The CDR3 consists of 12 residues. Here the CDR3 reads CASSNSPHEQYF. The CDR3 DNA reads TGTGCCAGCAGTAACTCCCCCCACGAGCAGTACTTC.

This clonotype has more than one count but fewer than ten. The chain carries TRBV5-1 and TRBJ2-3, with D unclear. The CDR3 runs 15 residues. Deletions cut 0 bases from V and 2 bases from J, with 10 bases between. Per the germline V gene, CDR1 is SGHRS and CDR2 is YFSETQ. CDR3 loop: CASSLGRPLTDTQYF. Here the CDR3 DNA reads TGCGCCAGCAGCTTGGGACGGCCTCTCACAGATACGCAGTATTTT.

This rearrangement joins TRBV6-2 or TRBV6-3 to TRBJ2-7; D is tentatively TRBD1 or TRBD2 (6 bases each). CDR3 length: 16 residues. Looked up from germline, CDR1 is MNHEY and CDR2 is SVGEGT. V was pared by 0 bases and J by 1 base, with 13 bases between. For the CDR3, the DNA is TGTGCCAGCAGTTACTCGCTAAAGGGGGGTTCCTACGAGCAGTACTTC. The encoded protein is CASSYSLKGGSYEQYF.

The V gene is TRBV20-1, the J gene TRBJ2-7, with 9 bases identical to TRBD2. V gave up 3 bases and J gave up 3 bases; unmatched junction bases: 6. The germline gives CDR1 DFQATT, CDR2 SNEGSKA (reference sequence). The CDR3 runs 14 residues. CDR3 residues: CSARKASGDYEQYF. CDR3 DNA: TGCAGTGCTAGGAAGGCTAGCGGGGACTACGAGCAGTACTTC.

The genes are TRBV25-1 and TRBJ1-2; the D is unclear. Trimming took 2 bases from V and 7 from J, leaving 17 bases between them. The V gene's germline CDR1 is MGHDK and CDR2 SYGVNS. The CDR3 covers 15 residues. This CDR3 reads CASSELYPGFSGYTF. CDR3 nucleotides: TGTGCCAGCAGTGAACTGTACCCGGGTTTCAGTGGCTACACCTTC.

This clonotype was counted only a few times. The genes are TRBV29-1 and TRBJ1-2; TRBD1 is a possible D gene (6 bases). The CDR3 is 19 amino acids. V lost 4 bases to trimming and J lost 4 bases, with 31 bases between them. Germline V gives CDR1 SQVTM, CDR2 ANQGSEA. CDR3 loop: CSVGLQKNEPGQISYGYTF. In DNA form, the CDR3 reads TGCAGCGTTGGCTTACAAAAAAATGAGCCGGGACAAATCAGCTATGGCTACACCTTC. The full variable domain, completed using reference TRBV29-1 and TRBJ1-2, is SAVISQKPSRDICQRGTSLTIQCQVDSQVTMMFWYRQQPGQSLTLIATANQGSEATYESGFVIDKFPISRPNLTFSTLTVSNMSPEDSSIYLCSVGLQKNEPGQISYGYTFGSGTRLTVV.

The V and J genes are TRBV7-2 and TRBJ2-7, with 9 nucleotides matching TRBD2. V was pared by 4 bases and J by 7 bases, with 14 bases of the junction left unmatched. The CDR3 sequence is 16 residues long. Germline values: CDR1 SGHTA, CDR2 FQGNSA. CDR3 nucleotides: TGTGCCAGCAGCTCAGGGCTTCTAGCGGGATGGGGGGAGCAGTACTTC. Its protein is CASSSGLLAGWGEQYF.

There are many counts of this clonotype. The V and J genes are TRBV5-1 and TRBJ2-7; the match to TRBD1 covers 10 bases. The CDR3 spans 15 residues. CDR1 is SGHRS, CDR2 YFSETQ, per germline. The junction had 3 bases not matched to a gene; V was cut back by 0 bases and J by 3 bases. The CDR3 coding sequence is TGCGCCAGCAGCTTGGAGGGACAGGGGTACTACGAGCAGTACTTC. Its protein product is CASSLEGQGYYEQYF.

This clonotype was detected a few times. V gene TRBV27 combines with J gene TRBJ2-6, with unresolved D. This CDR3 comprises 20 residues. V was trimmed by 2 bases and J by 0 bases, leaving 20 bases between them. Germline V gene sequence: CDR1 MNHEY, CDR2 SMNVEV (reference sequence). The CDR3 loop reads CASSLRFAWLPSSGANVLTF. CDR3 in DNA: TGTGCCAGCAGTTTACGGTTTGCCTGGCTTCCAAGCTCTGGGGCCAACGTCCTGACTTTC. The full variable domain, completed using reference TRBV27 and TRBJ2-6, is EAQVTQNPRYLITVTGKKLTVTCSQNMNHEYMSWYRQDPGLGLRQIYYSMNVEVTDKGDVPEGYKVSRKEKRNFPLILESPSPNQTSLYFCASSLRFAWLPSSGANVLTFGAGSRLTVL.

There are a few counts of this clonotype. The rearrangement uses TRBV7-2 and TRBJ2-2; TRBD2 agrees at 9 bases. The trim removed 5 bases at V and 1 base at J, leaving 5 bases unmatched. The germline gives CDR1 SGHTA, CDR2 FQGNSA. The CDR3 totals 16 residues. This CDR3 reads CASSRSGSVNTGELFF. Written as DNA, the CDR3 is TGTGCCAGCAGCCGTAGCGGGAGTGTGAACACCGGGGAGCTGTTTTTT.

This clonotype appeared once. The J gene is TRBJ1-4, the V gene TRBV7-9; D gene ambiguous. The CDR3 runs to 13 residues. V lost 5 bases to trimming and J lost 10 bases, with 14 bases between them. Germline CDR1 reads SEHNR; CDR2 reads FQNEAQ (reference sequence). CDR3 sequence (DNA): TGTGCCAGCAGCCCCGGGGTGGGTAGAAAACTGTTTTTT. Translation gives CASSPGVGRKLFF.

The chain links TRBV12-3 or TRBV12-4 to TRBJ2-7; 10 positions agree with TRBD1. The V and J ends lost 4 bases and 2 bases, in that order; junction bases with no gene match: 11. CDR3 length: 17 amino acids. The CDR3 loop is CASSSLRTGQGAYEQYF. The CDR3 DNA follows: TGTGCCAGCAGTTCTCTGAGGACTGGACAGGGGGCCTACGAGCAGTACTTC.

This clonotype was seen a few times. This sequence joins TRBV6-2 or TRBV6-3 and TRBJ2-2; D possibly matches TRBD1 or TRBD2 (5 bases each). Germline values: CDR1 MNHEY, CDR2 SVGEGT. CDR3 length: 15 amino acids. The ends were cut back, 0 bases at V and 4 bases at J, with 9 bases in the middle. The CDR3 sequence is CASSYSRDGTGELFF. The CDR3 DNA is TGTGCCAGCAGTTACTCAAGGGACGGCACCGGGGAGCTGTTTTTT.

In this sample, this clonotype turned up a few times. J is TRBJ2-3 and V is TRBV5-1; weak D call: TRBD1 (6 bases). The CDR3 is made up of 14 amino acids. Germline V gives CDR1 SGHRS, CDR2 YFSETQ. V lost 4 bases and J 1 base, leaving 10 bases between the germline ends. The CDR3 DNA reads TGCGCCAGCAGCATGGGACAAGGCACAGATACGCAGTATTTT. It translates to CASSMGQGTDTQYF.

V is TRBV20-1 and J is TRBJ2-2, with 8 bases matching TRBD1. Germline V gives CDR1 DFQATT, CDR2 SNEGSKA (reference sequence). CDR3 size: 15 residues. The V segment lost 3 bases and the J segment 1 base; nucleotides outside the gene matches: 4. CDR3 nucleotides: TGCAGTGCTAGTCTCGGACAGGGGAACACCGGGGAGCTGTTTTTT. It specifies CSASLGQGNTGELFF.

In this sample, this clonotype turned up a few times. DNA of the CDR3: TGTGCCAGCAGCCTCGGACAGGGAGCCCAAGAGACCCAGTACTTC. This sequence encodes CASSLGQGAQETQYF. This rearrangement joins TRBV7-2 to TRBJ2-5, with TRBD1 matching over 8 bases. In germline, CDR1 is SGHTA, CDR2 FQGNSA. The CDR3 loop spans 15 amino acids. The J segment lost 1 base and the V segment lost 5 bases, leaving 6 bases of the junction unmatched.

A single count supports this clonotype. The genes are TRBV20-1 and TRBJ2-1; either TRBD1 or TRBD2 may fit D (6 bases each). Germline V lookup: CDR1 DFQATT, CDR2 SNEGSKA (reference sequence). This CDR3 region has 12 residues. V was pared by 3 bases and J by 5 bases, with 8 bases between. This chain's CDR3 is CSASGGHNEQFF. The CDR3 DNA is TGCAGTGCTAGCGGGGGCCACAATGAGCAGTTCTTC.